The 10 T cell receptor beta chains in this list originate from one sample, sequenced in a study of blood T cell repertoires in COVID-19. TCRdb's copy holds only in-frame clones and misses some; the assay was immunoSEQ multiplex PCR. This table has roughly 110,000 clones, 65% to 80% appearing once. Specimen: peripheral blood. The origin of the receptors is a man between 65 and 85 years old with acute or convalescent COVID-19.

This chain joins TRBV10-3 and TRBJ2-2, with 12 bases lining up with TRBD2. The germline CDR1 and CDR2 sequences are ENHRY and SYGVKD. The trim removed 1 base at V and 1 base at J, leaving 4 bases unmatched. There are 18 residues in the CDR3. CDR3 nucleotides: TGTGCCATCAGTGAGTGGCTAGCGGGGGGGCGGAACACCGGGGAGCTGTTTTTT. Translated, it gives CAISEWLAGGRNTGELFF.

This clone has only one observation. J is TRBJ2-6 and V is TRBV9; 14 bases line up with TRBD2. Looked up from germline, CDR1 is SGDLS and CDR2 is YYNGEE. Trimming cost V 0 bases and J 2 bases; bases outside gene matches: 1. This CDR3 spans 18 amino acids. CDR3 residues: CASSVAGLAGAGANVLTF. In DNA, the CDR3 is TGTGCCAGCAGCGTAGCGGGACTAGCGGGGGCTGGGGCCAACGTCCTGACTTTC.

CDR3 sequence reads: CASSPTGGGSSYNEQFF. The DNA of the CDR3 is TGTGCCAGCAGCCCAACGGGGGGCGGGAGCTCCTACAATGAGCAGTTCTTC. This rearrangement joins TRBV7-3 to TRBJ2-1; TRBD2 might be the D (7 bases). Per germline, CDR1 SGHTA and CDR2 FQGTGA. V lost 5 bases and J 0 bases, leaving 17 bases between the germline ends. This CDR3 is built from 17 residues.

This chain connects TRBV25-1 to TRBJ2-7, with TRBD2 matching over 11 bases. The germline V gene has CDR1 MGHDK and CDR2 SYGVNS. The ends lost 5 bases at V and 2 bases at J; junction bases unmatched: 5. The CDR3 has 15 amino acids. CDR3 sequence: CASSTTSGVPYEQYF. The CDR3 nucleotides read TGTGCCAGCAGTACGACTAGCGGGGTGCCCTACGAGCAGTACTTC.

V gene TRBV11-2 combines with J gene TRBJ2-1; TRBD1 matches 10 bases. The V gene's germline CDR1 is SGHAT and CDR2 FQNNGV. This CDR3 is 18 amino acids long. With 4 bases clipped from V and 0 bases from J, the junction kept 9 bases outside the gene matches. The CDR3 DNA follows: TGTGCCAGCAGCTCTTCGACCGGGACAGGGGTCTCCTACAATGAGCAGTTCTTC. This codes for CASSSSTGTGVSYNEQFF.

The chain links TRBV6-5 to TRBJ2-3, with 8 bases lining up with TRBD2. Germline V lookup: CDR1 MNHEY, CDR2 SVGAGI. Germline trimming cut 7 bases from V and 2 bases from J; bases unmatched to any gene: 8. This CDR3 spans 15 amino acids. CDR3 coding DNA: TGTGCCAGCAAAGGACTAGCTGGGGTCACAGATACGCAGTATTTT. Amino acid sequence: CASKGLAGVTDTQYF.

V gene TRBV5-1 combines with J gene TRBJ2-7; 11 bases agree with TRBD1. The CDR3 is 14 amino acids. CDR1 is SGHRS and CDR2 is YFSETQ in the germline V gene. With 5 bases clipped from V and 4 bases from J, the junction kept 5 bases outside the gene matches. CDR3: CASRRTGGNYEQYF. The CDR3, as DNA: TGCGCCAGCAGAAGGACAGGGGGCAATTACGAGCAGTACTTC.

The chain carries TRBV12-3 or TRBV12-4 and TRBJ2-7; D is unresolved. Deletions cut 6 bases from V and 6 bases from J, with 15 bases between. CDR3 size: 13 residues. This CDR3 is CASSSQRGGEQYF. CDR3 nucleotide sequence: TGTGCCAGCAGCTCCCAGAGAGGTGGCGAGCAGTACTTC.

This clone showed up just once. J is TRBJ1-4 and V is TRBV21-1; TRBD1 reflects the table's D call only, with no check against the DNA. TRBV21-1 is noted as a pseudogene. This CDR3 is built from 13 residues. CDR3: CAREIGGGEKLFF. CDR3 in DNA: TGTGCCAGGGAAATAGGGGGTGGTGAAAAACTGTTTTTT.

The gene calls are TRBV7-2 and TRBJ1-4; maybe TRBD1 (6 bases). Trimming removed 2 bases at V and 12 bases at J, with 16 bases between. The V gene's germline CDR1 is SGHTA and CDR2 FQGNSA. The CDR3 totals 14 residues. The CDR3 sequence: CASSLKAGAQELFF. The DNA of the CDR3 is TGTGCCAGCAGCTTAAAGGCAGGGGCACAGGAACTGTTTTTT.